Each of the 14 T cell receptor beta chains below was sequenced from the same sample in a study of tumor-infiltrating lymphocytes in primary liver carcinoma. A constant-region primer primed TCR beta cDNA synthesis from 450 to 550 ng of total RNA. Nested multiplex PCR, run for three rounds with slightly modified ARM-PCR, yielded TCR beta libraries. In the first two PCR rounds, TRBV1-TRBV30 forward primers were paired with a C-beta reverse primer, and each round lasted about 10 cycles. TCRdb processed the multiplex PCR reads anew with MiXCR; each CDR3 protein has one entry. The data show some 190,000 distinct CDR3 sequences, 85% seen once. Bulk tissue was left unsorted, and RNA and DNA were co-extracted from 20-30 mg of it. The source material was tumor tissue from primary liver carcinoma. The receptors shown here come from a middle-aged man with primary liver carcinoma and hepatitis B virus infection.

Worth noting for this clonotype: A read error may account for a junction end that differs from germline. This chain uses TRBV29-1 with TRBJ2-2; D might be TRBD2 (5 bases). CDR1 and CDR2 (germline): SQVTM, ANQGSEA. CDR3 length: 15 amino acids. CDR3 protein: CSVGISSANTGELLF. The CDR3, as DNA: TGCAGCGTTGGGATTAGCTCGGCGAACACCGGGGAGCTGCTTTTT.

Note on this clonotype: Germline and junction disagree at one end, which may indicate a read error. The chain employs TRBV30 and TRBJ1-5, with D tentatively TRBD1 (5 bases). The CDR3 covers 15 residues. The germline gives CDR1 GTSNPN, CDR2 SVGIG (reference sequence). CDR3 region: CVWRVLGREAQPQHF. The CDR3 region has the DNA TGTGTCTGGAGGGTACTCGGCAGGGAGGCTCAGCCCCAGCATTTT.

This clonotype was picked up a small number of times. The chain has TRBV3-1 and TRBJ1-2, with 9 nucleotides matching TRBD1. V shed 4 bases, J shed 8 bases, and the junction held 14 bases outside the gene matches. CDR1 and CDR2 (germline): LGHDT, YNNKEL (reference sequence). This CDR3 has 16 amino acids. The CDR3 loop is CASSRLGDRAERGYTF. CDR3 DNA: TGTGCCAGCAGCCGACTCGGGGACAGGGCAGAACGAGGCTACACCTTC.

Turning to this clonotype: A clone one base away is much larger, so this may be a read error. The chain carries TRBV11-1 and TRBJ2-1, with D perhaps matching TRBD2 (5 bases). V was shortened by 5 bases and J by 0 bases, with 23 bases between the two germline ends. The CDR3 consists of 19 residues. Germline V gives CDR1 SGHAT, CDR2 FQDESV (reference sequence). The CDR3 protein is CASSPLPARGFSSYNEQFF. The CDR3 region has the DNA TGTGCCAGCAGCCCTCTCCCTGCTAGAGGGTTTAGCTCCTACAATGAGCAGTTCTTC.

This chain joins TRBV11-2 and TRBJ2-1; maybe TRBD2 (5 bases). CDR3 length equals 16 residues. Trimming removed 5 bases from V and 13 bases from J, with 27 bases in between. CDR1 and CDR2 (germline): SGHAT, FQNNGV. The chain's CDR3 is CASSLRVADSYNKQFF. The CDR3, as DNA: TGTGCCAGCAGCCTCCGGGTGGCGGACTCCTACAATAAACAGTTCTTC.

V and J are TRBV11-1 and TRBJ2-7, with D unresolved. V dropped 7 bases and J dropped 4 bases, with 11 bases sitting between them. The germline gives CDR1 SGHAT, CDR2 FQDESV (reference sequence). CDR3 length: 12 residues. CDR3 amino acids: CASTWISYEQYF. CDR3 coding DNA: TGTGCCAGCACCTGGATCTCTTACGAGCAGTACTTC.

On this clonotype: As the CDR3 is not closed by the conserved phenylalanine or tryptophan, this likely results from a read error. No DNA is shown, since the ends of the CDR3 on it are uncertain; the CDR3 is the one TCRdb lists. V usage is TRBV28 and J usage is TRBJ2-7; the DNA was not used to check the table's D call, TRBD2. Per germline, CDR1 MDHEN and CDR2 SYDVKM. The CDR3 length is 15 residues, termini included. The CDR3 sequence: CASSLAERETDEQCL.

A remark on this clonotype: The junction does not match germline at one end; this may be a read error. The gene calls are TRBV12-3 or TRBV12-4 and TRBJ2-7; a possible D gene is TRBD2 (5 bases). The CDR3 totals 16 residues. CDR3 nucleotide sequence: TGTGGCAGCAGTCTAGTCGCGGGTCTCGGTCTCCACGAGCAGTACTTC. It specifies CGSSLVAGLGLHEQYF.

The chain joins TRBV4-2 to TRBJ1-2; no clear D. The CDR3 has 15 amino acids. The V gene's germline CDR1 is LGHNA and CDR2 YNFKEQ. V lost 1 base and J lost 4, with 13 bases in between. CDR3 protein: CASSQGVRSPYGYTF. DNA of the CDR3: TGTGCCAGCAGCCAAGGTGTCAGGAGCCCCTATGGCTACACCTTC.

Comments on this clonotype: The junction departs from germline at one end; a sequencing error may be responsible. The V and J genes are TRBV29-1 and TRBJ2-1; the D is unclear. This CDR3 comprises 14 residues. From germline, CDR1 is SQVTM and CDR2 ANQGSEA. CDR3 nucleotide sequence: TGCAGAGTTGCGGAGACCTCAAGCGTCAATCAGCAGTTCTTC. Its protein product is CRVAETSSVNQQFF.

This clonotype was observed a few times. A read error may produce the germline difference seen at one junction end. The J gene is TRBJ2-3, the V gene TRBV6-2 or TRBV6-3, with TRBD2 matching over 7 bases. CDR1 and CDR2 from the germline V gene are MNHEY and SVGEGT. This CDR3 region has 16 residues. Here the CDR3 DNA reads TGTACCAGCAGTTACGACAAGGCGGGAGTAAGTGATACACAGTATTTT. It codes for CTSSYDKAGVSDTQYF.

This clonotype was observed many times. The V call is TRBV24-1, the J call TRBJ2-3; D call uncertain. V lost 3 bases and J 6 bases, leaving 12 bases between the germline ends. Germline CDR1 is KGHDR and CDR2 is SFDVKD. The CDR3 is 14 amino acids. The DNA of the CDR3 is TGTGCCACCAGTGATCTTGGCCCCGTGGATACGCAGTATTTT. Its protein product is CATSDLGPVDTQYF.

On this clonotype: Mismatch with germline at one junction end may stem from a read error. The chain uses TRBV6-5 and TRBJ2-1; 7 bases line up with TRBD1. From germline, CDR1 is MNHEY and CDR2 SVGAGI. The CDR3 loop spans 14 amino acids. This chain's CDR3 is CVSGLQGSYNVQFF. The CDR3 region has the DNA TGTGTCAGCGGTCTACAGGGGTCCTACAATGTGCAGTTCTTC.

Concerning this clonotype: No conserved phenylalanine or tryptophan ends this CDR3, so it is likely a read error. The chain has TRBV11-1 and TRBJ2-3; D unclear. This CDR3 spans 14 amino acids. CDR1 and CDR2 (germline): SGHAT, FQDESV (reference sequence). The CDR3 is CTNSPKGPFDTQYL. The DNA for the CDR3 is TGTACCAACAGCCCTAAGGGCCCGTTTGATACGCAGTATTTG.